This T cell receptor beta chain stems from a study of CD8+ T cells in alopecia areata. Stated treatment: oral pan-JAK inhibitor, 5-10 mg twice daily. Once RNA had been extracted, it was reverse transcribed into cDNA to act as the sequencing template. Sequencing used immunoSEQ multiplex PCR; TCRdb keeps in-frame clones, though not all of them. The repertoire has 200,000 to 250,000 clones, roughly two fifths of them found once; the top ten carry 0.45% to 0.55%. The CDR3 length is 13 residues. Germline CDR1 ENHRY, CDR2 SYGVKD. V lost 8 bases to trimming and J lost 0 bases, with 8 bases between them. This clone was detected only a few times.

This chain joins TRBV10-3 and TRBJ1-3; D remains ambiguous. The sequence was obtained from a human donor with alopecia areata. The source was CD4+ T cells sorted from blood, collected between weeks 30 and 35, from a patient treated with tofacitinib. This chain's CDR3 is CAISQNSGNTIYF. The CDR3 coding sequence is TGTGCCATCTCGCAGAACTCTGGAAACACCATATATTTT.